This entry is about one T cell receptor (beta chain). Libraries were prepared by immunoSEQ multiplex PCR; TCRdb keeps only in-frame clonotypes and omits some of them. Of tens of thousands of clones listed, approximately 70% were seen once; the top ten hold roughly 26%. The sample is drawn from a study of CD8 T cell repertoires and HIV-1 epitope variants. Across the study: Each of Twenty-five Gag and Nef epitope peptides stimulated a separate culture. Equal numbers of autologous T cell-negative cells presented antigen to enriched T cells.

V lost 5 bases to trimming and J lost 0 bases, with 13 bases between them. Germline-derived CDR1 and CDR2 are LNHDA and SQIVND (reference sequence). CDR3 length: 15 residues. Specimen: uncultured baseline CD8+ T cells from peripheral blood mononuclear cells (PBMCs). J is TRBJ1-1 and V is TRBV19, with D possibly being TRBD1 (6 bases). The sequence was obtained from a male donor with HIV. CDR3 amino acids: CASSLQGRVNTEAFF. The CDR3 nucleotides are TGTGCCAGTAGTTTACAGGGTAGGGTGAACACTGAAGCTTTCTTT.